The TCR beta chain under discussion was sequenced for a study of neurological immune-mediated disorders. Overall study results and limits: TCR-beta repertoires seemed private in all groups, with no expanded CDR3 amino acid sequences shared.

This clonotype was seen at least ten times. As yet, its antigen is unknown. TCRdb analysed the 5' RACE reads with MiXCR anew, one entry per CDR3 protein. This table has roughly 22,000 distinct CDR3 sequences, around 6% appearing once. The germline CDR1 and CDR2 sequences are SQVTM and ANQGSEA. The CDR3 consists of 12 residues. The V gene lost 6 bases and the J gene lost 11 bases, with 16 bases spanning the gap. This receptor was identified in a man between 18 and 35 years old in good health. The sample was CD8+ T cells from blood. The gene calls are TRBV29-1 and TRBJ1-4, with a weak D call TRBD1 (5 bases). The CDR3 sequence: CSVVGDLGKLFF. The CDR3 nucleotides are TGCAGCGTCGTCGGGGACCTGGGGAAACTGTTTTTT.